This TCR beta chain was sequenced during a study of early T cells in non-severe SARS-CoV-2 infection. TCRdb ran MiXCR on the 5' RACE reads and lists one entry per CDR3 protein. This sample has over 50,000 distinct CDR3 sequences, with 8% to 10% found just once. In its sample, this clonotype was seen a few times. The CDR3 covers 14 residues. Trimming cost V 7 bases and J 4 bases, with 14 bases left between them. CDR1 is ENHRY, CDR2 SYGVKD, per germline. V and J are TRBV10-3 and TRBJ2-1; D gene ambiguous. The sample taken for sequencing was whole blood. This sequence originates from an adult who was a healthcare worker with PCR-confirmed SARS-CoV-2 infection or an uninfected control (not recorded which). CDR3 region: CAIKAAQIYNEQFF. Written as DNA, the CDR3 is TGTGCCATCAAGGCGGCACAGATATACAATGAGCAGTTCTTC.